Listed below are T cell receptor beta chains from one sample, sequenced in a study of persistence of HIV-infected CD4 T cells. Libraries were prepared by immunoSEQ multiplex PCR; TCRdb keeps only in-frame clonotypes and omits some of them. Of about 32,000 clones detected, 70% appear once; the ten largest clones hold approximately 1.5%. These TCRs are of unknown antigen specificity. Specimen: CD4+ T cells sorted from PBMCs after approximately 19-hour stimulation, collected from a patient who received antiretroviral therapy. The receptors here all came from an adult man with HIV who was CMV-seropositive. CDR3s include the opening cysteine and the closing phenylalanine or tryptophan.

V gene: TRBV14; CDR3 protein: CASSSFRGGNEQFF
V gene: TRBV5-1; CDR3 protein: CASSLSGGAVDTQYF
V gene: TRBV4-2; CDR3 protein: CASSPNPGTEVYGYTF
V gene: TRBV18; CDR3 protein: CASSLGTGRVLDEQYF
V gene: TRBV4-1; CDR3 protein: CASSQDDRGNEQFF
V gene: TRBV7-9; CDR3 protein: CASSLGGNTGELFF
V gene: TRBV15; CDR3 protein: CATSLLATNEKLFF
V gene: TRBV18; CDR3 protein: CASSPEGFTGELFF
V gene: TRBV4-2; CDR3 protein: CASSQVDGGGYTF
V gene: TRBV5-1; CDR3 protein: CASSSDSLYGYTF
V gene: TRBV27; CDR3 protein: CASSPNGAGSYNEQFF
V gene: TRBV19; CDR3 protein: CASSRGTGVDYGYTF
V gene: TRBV5-1; CDR3 protein: CASSLRGGLYNEQFF
V gene: TRBV4-1; CDR3 protein: CASSQARGAYEQYF
V gene: TRBV10-3; CDR3 protein: CAISESTQTRSYEQYF
V gene: TRBV5-1; CDR3 protein: CASSSGLAGRNEQFF
V gene: TRBV28; CDR3 protein: CASRPGTVNQPQHF
V gene: TRBV3-1/TRBV3-2; CDR3 protein: CASSQGNRYEQYF
V gene: TRBV6-1; CDR3 protein: CASSDRREGQPQHF
V gene: TRBV3-1/TRBV3-2; CDR3 protein: CASSQDWQGPNYGYTF
V gene: TRBV12-3/TRBV12-4; CDR3 protein: CASSRQANYGYTF
V gene: TRBV5-6; CDR3 protein: CASSFRASLGEQFF
V gene: TRBV4-1; CDR3 protein: CASSQDRVVDTQYF
V gene: TRBV28; CDR3 protein: CASSQGYEQYF
V gene: TRBV6-5; CDR3 protein: CASNLQGATDTQYF
V gene: TRBV6-6; CDR3 protein: CASGVRSEAFF
V gene: TRBV20-1; CDR3 protein: CSASFAVGEQYF
V gene: TRBV5-1; CDR3 protein: CASSHLTGGVGYEQYF
V gene: TRBV2; CDR3 protein: CASRQGIRYNEQFF
V gene: TRBV27; CDR3 protein: CASSLERGRTDTQYF
V gene: TRBV7-9; CDR3 protein: CASSPGTDSYEQYF
V gene: TRBV27; CDR3 protein: CASSQSQFNYNSPLHF
V gene: TRBV19; CDR3 protein: CASSMRGRMKEAEAFF
V gene: TRBV27; CDR3 protein: CASSLDGGRGYEQYF
V gene: TRBV6-6; CDR3 protein: CASSFGGLEPQHF
V gene: TRBV7-2; CDR3 protein: CASRPGQNSNSPLHF
V gene: TRBV6-5; CDR3 protein: CASRSSWPAKLFF
V gene: TRBV6-6; CDR3 protein: CASSPTGVYNSPLHF
V gene: TRBV30; CDR3 protein: CAWSKGNRGTEAFF
V gene: TRBV2; CDR3 protein: CASSDQAGIYNEQFF
V gene: TRBV5-5; CDR3 protein: CASSTRGRTEAFF
V gene: TRBV18; CDR3 protein: CASSPLKNQPQHF
V gene: TRBV11-3; CDR3 protein: CASSSGQPPYEQYF
V gene: TRBV27; CDR3 protein: CASSLKGTGNTEAFF
V gene: TRBV7-8; CDR3 protein: CASSLLSRGGNTGELFF
V gene: TRBV2; CDR3 protein: CASSRTSGNNEQFF
V gene: TRBV3-1/TRBV3-2; CDR3 protein: CASSQGTANNSPLHF
V gene: TRBV25-1; CDR3 protein: CASTGTGSGYTF
V gene: TRBV19; CDR3 protein: CATSEGTTNEKLFF
V gene: TRBV6-1; CDR3 protein: CASSGRPVLGYRGYEQYF
V gene: TRBV2; CDR3 protein: CASTGTGFYTEAFF
V gene: TRBV7-8; CDR3 protein: CASSLEGRTGPQHF
V gene: TRBV6-1; CDR3 protein: CASSGPGTQGSAYEQYF
V gene: TRBV28; CDR3 protein: CASSLGGGGPNQPQHF
V gene: TRBV15; CDR3 protein: CATSKVSGNTIYF